Below are 14 T cell receptor beta chains sequenced from a single sample in a study of a mutant IDH1 vaccine in newly diagnosed glioma. As for time point: baseline, week 1 (first vaccination visit). The treatment: pre-vaccination baseline after standard-of-care therapy. Sequencing was performed with immunoSEQ multiplex PCR; in TCRdb, only in-frame clones are kept and a portion is missing. The sample comprises about 33,000 clones, more than 85% of which are singletons, and approximately 4.4% rests with the top ten. Here the sequenced sample was PBMCs, taken from a glioma patient treated with radiotherapy, temozolomide or both. The receptors here all came from a woman aged 40 to 49 with glioma.

The chain joins TRBV29-1 to TRBJ2-1, with D perhaps matching TRBD1 (6 bases). This CDR3 region has 11 residues. The V end lost 4 bases, the J end lost 13 bases, and 14 bases lay between the germline ends. Germline CDR1 SQVTM, CDR2 ANQGSEA. DNA of the CDR3: TGCAGCGTTGGGTTGGACAGTTCCCAGTTCTTC. Protein: CSVGLDSSQFF.

This sequence joins TRBV6-1 and TRBJ2-1, with TRBD2 as a possible D gene (6 bases). Deletions cut 4 bases from V and 7 bases from J, with 14 bases between. The CDR3 runs to 14 residues. Germline loops: CDR1 MNHNS, CDR2 SASEGT. The DNA for the CDR3 is TGTGCCAGCAGTGCGTTAGCGGTGGGGAATGAGCAGTTCTTC. Encoded protein: CASSALAVGNEQFF.

This clone was seen a single time. The V and J genes are TRBV29-1 and TRBJ1-1; 7 positions agree with TRBD1. CDR3 length equals 12 residues. J gave up 1 base and V 8 bases, and 4 bases lay outside the gene matches. Looked up from germline, CDR1 is SQVTM and CDR2 is ANQGSEA. CDR3 nucleotide sequence: TGCAGCACTGGGACAGCGAACACTGAAGCTTTCTTT. It codes for CSTGTANTEAFF.

This clone has only a few counts. This chain joins TRBV28 and TRBJ1-1; the match to TRBD1 covers 7 bases. CDR3 size: 15 residues. V trimming: 5 bases; J trimming: 5 bases; junction bases outside the gene matches: 11. Germline assignment: CDR1 MDHEN and CDR2 SYDVKM. CDR3 DNA: TGTGCCAGCAGTCCCCAGGGGGAGGGGAAAACTGAAGCTTTCTTT. Its translation is CASSPQGEGKTEAFF.

V usage is TRBV6-5 and J usage is TRBJ2-1, with D perhaps matching TRBD1 or TRBD2 (5 bases each). CDR3 length: 14 residues. Germline values: CDR1 MNHEY, CDR2 SVGAGI. The CDR3 DNA reads TGTGCTACAAGGGGACGGAGCTCCTACAATGAGCAGTTCTTC. Residues: CATRGRSSYNEQFF.

The chain recombines TRBV7-2 with TRBJ1-2; no reliable D call. Trimming stripped 4 bases from V and 3 bases from J, with 15 bases between. The CDR3 contains 15 residues. The V gene's germline CDR1 is SGHTA and CDR2 FQGNSA. DNA of the CDR3: TGTGCCAGCAGCTCCTTTGCGTCTGACGACTATGGCTACACCTTC. Protein: CASSSFASDDYGYTF.

This clone appeared a single time. The rearrangement links TRBV5-6 to TRBJ2-7; 8 bases agree with TRBD1. V trimming: 1 base; J trimming: 5 bases; junction bases outside the gene matches: 2. Germline CDR1 reads SGHDT; CDR2 reads YYEEEE. The CDR3 totals 13 residues. The DNA of the CDR3 is TGTGCCAGCAGCTTGCAGGGGGCGGACGAGCAGTACTTC. Protein product: CASSLQGADEQYF. The full variable domain, rest sourced from reference TRBV5-6 and TRBJ2-7, is DAGVTQSPTHLIKTRGQQVTLRCSPKSGHDTVSWYQQALGQGPQFIFQYYEEEERQRGNFPDRFSGHQFPNYSSELNVNALLLGDSALYLCASSLQGADEQYFGPGTRLTVT.

CDR3 loop: CASSLFNNGEKLFF. CDR3 bases: TGCGCCAGCAGCTTGTTTAATAACGGGGAAAAACTGTTTTTT. The gene calls are TRBV5-1 and TRBJ1-4; D not certain. The CDR3 extends over 14 amino acids. CDR1 is SGHRS, CDR2 YFSETQ, per germline. The germline V and J ends were trimmed by 1 base and 8 bases, with 12 bases remaining between them.

The CDR3 nucleotides are TGTGCCATCAGCGACAGGGACAACCCTTATAGCAATCAGCCCCAGCATTTT. Protein: CAISDRDNPYSNQPQHF. The chain has TRBV10-3 and TRBJ1-5; TRBD1 matches at 7 bases. Trimming removed 6 bases from V and 0 bases from J; junction bases left unmatched: 11. This CDR3 contains 17 residues. Germline V gene data show CDR1 as ENHRY and CDR2 as SYGVKD.

The chain is built from TRBV6-1 and TRBJ2-5; tentative D call: TRBD1 (6 bases). The germline V gene encodes CDR1 MNHNS and CDR2 SASEGT. Between the trimmed V and J ends, which lost 8 bases and 1 base, there was a span of 8 bases. CDR3 length: 12 amino acids. In DNA form, the CDR3 reads TGTGCCAGCCCGACAGGCCAAGAGACCCAGTACTTC. The encoded protein is CASPTGQETQYF.

The genes are TRBV28 and TRBJ2-7, with 10 bases matching TRBD1. The germline V gene encodes CDR1 MDHEN and CDR2 SYDVKM. The CDR3 is 14 amino acids. The V and J ends lost 5 bases and 2 bases, in that order; junction bases with no gene match: 3. The CDR3 here is CASSVGTGAYEQYF. The CDR3 nucleotides read TGTGCCAGCAGTGTGGGGACAGGGGCCTACGAGCAGTACTTC.

V is TRBV5-8 and J is TRBJ1-1; the D gene is possibly TRBD1 (6 bases). Trimming pared 4 bases from V and 5 bases from J, leaving 15 bases between. In germline, CDR1 is SGHTS, CDR2 YDEGEE. The CDR3 loop spans 14 amino acids. In nucleotides, the CDR3 is TGTGCCAGCAGCCCGGAAGGGGGGAGGACTGAAGCTTTCTTT. It codes for CASSPEGGRTEAFF.

V gene TRBV2 combines with J gene TRBJ1-4; 9 nucleotides match TRBD1. After removal of 6 bases from V and 5 bases from J, the junction contained 7 bases not matched to a gene. The CDR3 totals 15 residues. The germline gives CDR1 SNHLY, CDR2 FYNNEI. In nucleotides, the CDR3 is TGTGCCAGCAGCGAGGACAGGGGTCAGAATGAAAAACTGTTTTTT. This sequence encodes CASSEDRGQNEKLFF.

V is TRBV9 and J is TRBJ2-5, with D perhaps matching TRBD2 (6 bases). CDR1 and CDR2 (germline): SGDLS, YYNGEE. The CDR3 totals 15 residues. V was cut by 0 bases and J by 5 bases, with 14 bases left in between. The CDR3 reads CASSVAGGSGETQYF. The DNA for the CDR3 is TGTGCCAGCAGCGTAGCTGGAGGGAGCGGGGAGACCCAGTACTTC.